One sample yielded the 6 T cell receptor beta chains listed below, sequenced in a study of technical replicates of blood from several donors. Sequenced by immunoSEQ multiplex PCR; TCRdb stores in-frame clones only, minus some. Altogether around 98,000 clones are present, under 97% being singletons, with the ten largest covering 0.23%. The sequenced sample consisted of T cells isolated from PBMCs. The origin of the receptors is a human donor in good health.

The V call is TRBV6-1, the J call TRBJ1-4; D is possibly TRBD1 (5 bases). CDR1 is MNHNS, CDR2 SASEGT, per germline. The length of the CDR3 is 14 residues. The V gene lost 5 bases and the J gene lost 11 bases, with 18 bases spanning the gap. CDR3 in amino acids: CASSKQEGLLKLFF. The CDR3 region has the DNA TGTGCCAGCAGTAAACAGGAGGGGCTTTTGAAACTGTTTTTT.

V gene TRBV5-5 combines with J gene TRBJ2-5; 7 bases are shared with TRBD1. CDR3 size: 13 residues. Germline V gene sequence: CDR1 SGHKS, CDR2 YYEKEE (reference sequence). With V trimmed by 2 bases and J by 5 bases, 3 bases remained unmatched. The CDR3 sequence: CASSLGGRETQYF. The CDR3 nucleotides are TGTGCCAGCAGCTTAGGGGGCCGGGAGACCCAGTACTTC.

This CDR3 is CASNWQGAAYGYTF. The CDR3 DNA reads TGTGCCAGCAACTGGCAGGGGGCGGCCTATGGCTACACCTTC. The rearrangement uses TRBV28 and TRBJ1-2, with TRBD1 identical over 8 bases. Germline V gives CDR1 MDHEN, CDR2 SYDVKM. With 7 bases clipped from V and 4 bases from J, the junction kept 8 bases outside the gene matches. This CDR3 is 14 amino acids long.

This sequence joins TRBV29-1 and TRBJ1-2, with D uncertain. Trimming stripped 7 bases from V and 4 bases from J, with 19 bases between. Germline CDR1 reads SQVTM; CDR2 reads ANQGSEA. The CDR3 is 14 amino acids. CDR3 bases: TGCAGCGCCCCAAGGGAGGGAGGGAGCTATGGCTACACCTTC. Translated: CSAPREGGSYGYTF. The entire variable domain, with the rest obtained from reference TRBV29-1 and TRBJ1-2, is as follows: SAVISQKPSRDICQRGTSLTIQCQVDSQVTMMFWYRQQPGQSLTLIATANQGSEATYESGFVIDKFPISRPNLTFSTLTVSNMSPEDSSIYLCSAPREGGSYGYTFGSGTRLTVV.

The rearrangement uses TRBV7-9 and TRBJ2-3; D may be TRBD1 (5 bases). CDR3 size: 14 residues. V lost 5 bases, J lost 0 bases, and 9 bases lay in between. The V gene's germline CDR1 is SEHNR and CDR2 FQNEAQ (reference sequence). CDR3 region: CASSVDRSTDTQYF. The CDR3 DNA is TGTGCCAGCAGCGTAGACAGAAGCACAGATACGCAGTATTTT.

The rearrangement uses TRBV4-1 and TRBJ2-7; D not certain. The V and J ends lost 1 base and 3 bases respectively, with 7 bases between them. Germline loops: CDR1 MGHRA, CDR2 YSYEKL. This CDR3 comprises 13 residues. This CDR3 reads CASSQGSYYEQYF. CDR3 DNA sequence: TGCGCCAGCAGCCAAGGGTCCTACTACGAGCAGTACTTC.